The 19 T cell receptor beta chains below come from one sample, sequenced in a study of CD4+ T cells in melanoma. Method: immunoSEQ multiplex PCR; TCRdb's copy keeps in-frame clones and lacks some. Among about 50,000 clones listed, approximately 92% were seen once. Sequenced: peripheral blood. The receptor source for this set is a human donor with melanoma.

This clone occurred once. The J gene is TRBJ2-7, the V gene TRBV2; 8 bases agree with TRBD1. CDR1 and CDR2 from the germline V gene are SNHLY and FYNNEI. This CDR3 is built from 14 residues. V lost 8 bases, J lost 4 bases, and 10 bases stayed unmatched. The CDR3 loop reads CASRDNRGVYEQYF. CDR3 nucleotide sequence: TGTGCCAGCCGCGACAACAGGGGGGTTTACGAGCAGTACTTC. Complete variable domain (other parts from reference TRBV2 and TRBJ2-7): EPEVTQTPSHQVTQMGQEVILRCVPISNHLYFYWYRQILGQKVEFLVSFYNNEISEKSEIFDDQFSVERPDGSNFTLKIRSTKLEDSAMYFCASRDNRGVYEQYFGPGTRLTVT.

V usage is TRBV19 and J usage is TRBJ2-4, with D possibly matching TRBD1 (6 bases). The CDR3 covers 17 residues. The germline CDR1 and CDR2 sequences are LNHDA and SQIVND (reference sequence). With 7 bases removed from V and 0 bases from J, the gap between germline ends came to 19 bases. Written as DNA, the CDR3 is TGTGCCAGTAACACCCCACCGGACAGCCTAGCCAAAAACATTCAGTACTTC. Translated, it gives CASNTPPDSLAKNIQYF.

The V and J genes are TRBV7-2 and TRBJ1-6; D not resolved. This CDR3 spans 14 amino acids. Germline lookup yields CDR1 SGHTA and CDR2 FQGNSA. V lost 3 bases, J lost 8 bases, and 11 bases lay in between. CDR3 nucleotide sequence: TGTGCCAGCAGCTTCGGAGGGTTTGATTCACCCCTCCACTTT. Its translation: CASSFGGFDSPLHF.

The chain couples TRBV4-3 to TRBJ1-4; no clear D gene. In germline, CDR1 is LGHNA, CDR2 YSLEER. V lost 0 bases to trimming and J lost 10 bases, with 21 bases between them. CDR3 size: 17 residues. CDR3 sequence (DNA): TGCGCCAGCAGCCAAGAACCAAGGGAGGCCCGGGGAACAAAACTGTTTTTT. This sequence encodes CASSQEPREARGTKLFF.

V gene TRBV7-3 combines with J gene TRBJ2-3, with TRBD1 matching 8 bases. Germline-derived CDR1 and CDR2 are SGHTA and FQGTGA. J gave up 5 bases and V 1 base, and 5 bases lay outside the gene matches. The CDR3 has 15 residues. The CDR3 bases are TGTGCCAGCAGCTTAAGCTCGGGGACAGGAGATACGCAGTATTTT. This sequence encodes CASSLSSGTGDTQYF.

The chain combines TRBV27 with TRBJ1-4, with a weak D call TRBD1 (5 bases). Germline values: CDR1 MNHEY, CDR2 SMNVEV (reference sequence). This CDR3 has 14 amino acids. V lost 2 bases and J 6 bases, leaving 10 bases between the germline ends. The DNA of the CDR3 is TGTGCCAGCAGTTTAAGCCAGGGATATGAAAAACTGTTTTTT. It codes for CASSLSQGYEKLFF. The full variable domain, its missing parts supplied by reference TRBV27 and TRBJ1-4, is EAQVTQNPRYLITVTGKKLTVTCSQNMNHEYMSWYRQDPGLGLRQIYYSMNVEVTDKGDVPEGYKVSRKEKRNFPLILESPSPNQTSLYFCASSLSQGYEKLFFGSGTQLSVL.

The gene calls are TRBV5-1 and TRBJ1-1; 9 bases line up with TRBD1. The CDR3 sequence is 15 residues long. J gave up 3 bases and V 1 base, and 4 bases lay outside the gene matches. Germline values: CDR1 SGHRS, CDR2 YFSETQ. The CDR3 is CASSLLRTGDTEAFF. The CDR3 coding sequence is TGCGCCAGCAGCTTGTTGAGGACAGGGGACACTGAAGCTTTCTTT.

The rearrangement joins TRBV6-5 to TRBJ1-1; D may be TRBD1 (6 bases). Trimming took 7 bases from V and 4 from J, leaving 19 bases between them. Germline CDR1 reads MNHEY; CDR2 reads SVGAGI. The CDR3 spans 15 residues. In DNA, the CDR3 is TGTGCCAGCACCCCTAAATTCAGGGGCGTCACTGAAGCTTTCTTT. This codes for CASTPKFRGVTEAFF.

With respect to this clone: This may come from a read error, since a much larger clone is one base off. The V gene is TRBV11-1, the J gene TRBJ1-1, with TRBD1 as a possible D gene (6 bases). Germline CDR1 SGHAT, CDR2 FQDESV (reference sequence). The CDR3 totals 14 residues. CDR3 sequence (DNA): TGTGCCAACAGCTTATCGGGGGCGTACACTGAAGCTTTCTTT. This codes for CANSLSGAYTEAFF.

The chain links TRBV4-1 to TRBJ1-2; 10 positions agree with TRBD1. The germline V gene has CDR1 MGHRA and CDR2 YSYEKL. With V trimmed by 4 bases and J by 8 bases, 10 bases remained unmatched. The CDR3 totals 15 residues. CDR3 loop: CASSLIGTGDGGYTF. The CDR3 nucleotides read TGCGCCAGCAGCCTGATCGGGACAGGGGATGGGGGCTACACCTTC.

This clone was picked up a small number of times. The chain joins TRBV7-3 to TRBJ1-6; tentative D call: TRBD1 (5 bases). Trimming took 2 bases from V and 10 from J, leaving 12 bases between them. CDR1 and CDR2 from the germline V gene are SGHTA and FQGTGA. The CDR3 contains 14 residues. CDR3 nucleotide sequence: TGTGCCAGCAGCTTAGGGCAGGGAGAATCACCCCTCCACTTT. This translates into CASSLGQGESPLHF.

On this clone itself: The CDR3 does not end in the conserved phenylalanine or tryptophan, so this is likely a read error. V gene TRBV4-1 combines with J gene TRBJ1-6, with TRBD1 matching over 7 bases. Germline CDR1 and CDR2: MGHRA and YSYEKL. CDR3 length: 18 residues. Trimming removed 1 base from V and 0 bases from J; junction bases left unmatched: 6. The CDR3 here is CASSQGAGGSSYNSPLHS. The CDR3 DNA reads TGCGCCAGCAGCCAAGGGGCAGGGGGGAGCTCCTATAATTCACCCCTCCACTCT.

The rearrangement joins TRBV5-1 to TRBJ2-3; 7 bases map to TRBD2. Per the germline V gene, CDR1 is SGHRS and CDR2 is YFSETQ. The CDR3 contains 15 residues. The V segment lost 2 bases and the J segment 0 bases; nucleotides outside the gene matches: 3. In DNA, the CDR3 is TGCGCCAGCAGCTTTGGCGGGGGAAGCACAGATACGCAGTATTTT. As protein: CASSFGGGSTDTQYF.

This rearrangement joins TRBV6-1 to TRBJ2-7, with no clear D. CDR1 MNHNS and CDR2 SASEGT come from the germline V gene. CDR3 size: 14 residues. Trimming took off 2 bases at V and 3 bases at J, with 11 bases between the two ends. The CDR3 spells CASSEILSDYEQYF. CDR3 DNA: TGTGCCAGCAGTGAAATTCTTTCAGACTACGAGCAGTACTTC.

The gene calls are TRBV4-2 and TRBJ1-1, with D uncertain. In germline, CDR1 is LGHNA, CDR2 YNFKEQ. Trimming cost V 3 bases and J 2 bases, with 4 bases left between them. The CDR3 is 12 amino acids. The CDR3 sequence: CASSQRNTEAFF. Here the CDR3 DNA reads TGTGCCAGCAGCCAGCGAAACACTGAAGCTTTCTTT.

In DNA, the CDR3 is TGCGCCAGCAGCTTGTGGGCCGGGGAATACGGCGGGGAGCTGTTTTTT. This encodes CASSLWAGEYGGELFF. The chain has TRBV5-1 and TRBJ2-2, with D possibly matching TRBD2 (5 bases). Germline CDR1 reads SGHRS; CDR2 reads YFSETQ. Deletions cut 1 base from V and 7 bases from J, with 17 bases between. There are 16 residues in the CDR3. The full variable domain, with the rest looked up from reference TRBV5-1 and TRBJ2-2, is KAGVTQTPRYLIKTRGQQVTLSCSPISGHRSVSWYQQTPGQGLQFLFEYFSETQRNKGNFPGRFSGRQFSNSRSEMNVSTLELGDSALYLCASSLWAGEYGGELFFGEGSRLTVL.

The chain couples TRBV19 to TRBJ2-3, with D perhaps assigned TRBD1 or TRBD2 (6 bases each). CDR3 length equals 15 residues. Trimming left V 8 bases short and J 2 bases short, with 17 bases between. Germline CDR1 reads LNHDA; CDR2 reads SQIVND (reference sequence). CDR3 sequence: CASDGTGAYTDTQYF. In nucleotides, the CDR3 is TGTGCCAGTGATGGGACGGGGGCGTACACAGATACGCAGTATTTT.

V usage is TRBV9 and J usage is TRBJ2-2, with D perhaps matching TRBD2 (6 bases). V lost 5 bases and J lost 7, with 12 bases in between. Germline V gives CDR1 SGDLS, CDR2 YYNGEE. The CDR3 length is 13 residues. CDR3 amino acids: CASRPAGFGELFF. The CDR3 DNA follows: TGTGCCAGCAGACCCGCGGGGTTCGGGGAGCTGTTTTTT. The full variable domain, its missing parts supplied by reference TRBV9 and TRBJ2-2, is DSGVTQTPKHLITATGQRVTLRCSPRSGDLSVYWYQQSLDQGLQFLIQYYNGEERAKGNILERFSAQQFPDLHSELNLSSLELGDSALYFCASRPAGFGELFFGEGSRLTVL.

The gene calls are TRBV5-1 and TRBJ2-5; 7 bases line up with TRBD2. CDR1 and CDR2 (germline): SGHRS, YFSETQ. The CDR3 spans 14 residues. V shed 6 bases, J shed 2 bases, and the junction held 7 bases outside the gene matches. CDR3 loop: CASNGAGPQETQYF. The CDR3 coding sequence is TGCGCCAGCAACGGAGCGGGGCCGCAAGAGACCCAGTACTTC. The entire variable domain, with the rest obtained from reference TRBV5-1 and TRBJ2-5, is as follows: KAGVTQTPRYLIKTRGQQVTLSCSPISGHRSVSWYQQTPGQGLQFLFEYFSETQRNKGNFPGRFSGRQFSNSRSEMNVSTLELGDSALYLCASNGAGPQETQYFGPGTRLLVL.